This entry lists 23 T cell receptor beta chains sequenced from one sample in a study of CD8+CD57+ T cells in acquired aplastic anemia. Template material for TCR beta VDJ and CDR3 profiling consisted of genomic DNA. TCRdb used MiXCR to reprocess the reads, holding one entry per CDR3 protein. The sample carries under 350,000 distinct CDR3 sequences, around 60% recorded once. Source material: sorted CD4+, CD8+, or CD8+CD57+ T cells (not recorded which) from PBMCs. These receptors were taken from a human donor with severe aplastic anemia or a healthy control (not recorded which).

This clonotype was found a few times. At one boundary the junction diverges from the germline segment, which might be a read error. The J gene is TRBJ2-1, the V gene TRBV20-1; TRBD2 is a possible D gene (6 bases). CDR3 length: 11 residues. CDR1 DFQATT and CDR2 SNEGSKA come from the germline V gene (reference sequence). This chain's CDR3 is CSARDLGLQSF. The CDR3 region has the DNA TGCAGTGCTAGAGATCTGGGACTCCAGAGCTTC.

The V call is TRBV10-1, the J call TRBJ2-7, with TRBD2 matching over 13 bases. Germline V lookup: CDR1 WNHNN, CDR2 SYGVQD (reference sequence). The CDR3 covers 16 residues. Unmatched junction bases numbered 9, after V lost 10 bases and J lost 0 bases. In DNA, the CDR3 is TGCGCCAACCAAGGACTAGCGGGGGCAAGCTCCTACGAGCAGTACTTC. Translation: CANQGLAGASSYEQYF.

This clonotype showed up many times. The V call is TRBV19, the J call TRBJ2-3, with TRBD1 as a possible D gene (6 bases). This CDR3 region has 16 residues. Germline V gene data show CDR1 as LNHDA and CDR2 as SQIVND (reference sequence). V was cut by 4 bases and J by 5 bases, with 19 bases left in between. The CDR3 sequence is CASSTSTGFYEDTQYF. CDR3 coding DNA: TGTGCCAGTAGTACAAGCACAGGGTTTTACGAAGATACGCAGTATTTT. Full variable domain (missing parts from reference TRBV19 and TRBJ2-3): DGGITQSPKYLFRKEGQNVTLSCEQNLNHDAMYWYRQDPGQGLRLIYYSQIVNDFQKGDIAEGYSVSREKKESFPLTVTSAQKNPTAFYLCASSTSTGFYEDTQYFGPGTRLTVL.

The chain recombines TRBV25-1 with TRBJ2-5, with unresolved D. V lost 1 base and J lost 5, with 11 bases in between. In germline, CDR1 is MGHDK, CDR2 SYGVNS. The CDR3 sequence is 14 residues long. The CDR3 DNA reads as TGTGCCAGCAGTGAATTTTACATTTCGGAGACCCAGTACTTC. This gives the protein CASSEFYISETQYF.

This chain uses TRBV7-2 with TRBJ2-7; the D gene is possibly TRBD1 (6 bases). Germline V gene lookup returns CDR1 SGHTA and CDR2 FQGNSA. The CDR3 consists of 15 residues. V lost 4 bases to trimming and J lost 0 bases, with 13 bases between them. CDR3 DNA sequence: TGTGCCAGCAGCTCACAGGGCGCTGGCTCCTACGAGCAGTACTTC. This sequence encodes CASSSQGAGSYEQYF.

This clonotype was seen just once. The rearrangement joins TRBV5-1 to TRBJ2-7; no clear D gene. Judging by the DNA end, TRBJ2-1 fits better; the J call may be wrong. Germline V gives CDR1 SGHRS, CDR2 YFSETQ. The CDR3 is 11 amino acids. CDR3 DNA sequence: TGCGCCAGCAGTCATACCTACGAGCAGTTCTTC. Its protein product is CASSHTYEQFF.

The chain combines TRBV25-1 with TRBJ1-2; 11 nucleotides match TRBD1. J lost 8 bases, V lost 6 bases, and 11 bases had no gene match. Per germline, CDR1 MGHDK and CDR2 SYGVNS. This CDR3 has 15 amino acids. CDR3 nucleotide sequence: TGTGCCAGCAGGGCTCGGACAGGGGGCGCGGGGGGCTACACCTTC. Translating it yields CASRARTGGAGGYTF.

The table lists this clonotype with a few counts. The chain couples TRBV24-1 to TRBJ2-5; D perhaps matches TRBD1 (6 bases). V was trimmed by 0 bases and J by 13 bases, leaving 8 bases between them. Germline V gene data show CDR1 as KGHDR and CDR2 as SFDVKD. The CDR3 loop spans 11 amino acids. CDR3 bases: TGTGCCACCAGTGATTTGACAGGGTGGTACTTC. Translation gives CATSDLTGWYF.

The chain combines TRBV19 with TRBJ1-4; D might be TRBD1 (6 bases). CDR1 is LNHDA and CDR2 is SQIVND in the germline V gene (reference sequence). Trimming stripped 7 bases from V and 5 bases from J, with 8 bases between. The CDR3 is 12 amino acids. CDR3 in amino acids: CASTQGNEKLFF. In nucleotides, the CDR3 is TGTGCCAGTACACAGGGAAATGAAAAACTGTTTTTT. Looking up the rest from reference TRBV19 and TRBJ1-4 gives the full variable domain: DGGITQSPKYLFRKEGQNVTLSCEQNLNHDAMYWYRQDPGQGLRLIYYSQIVNDFQKGDIAEGYSVSREKKESFPLTVTSAQKNPTAFYLCASTQGNEKLFFGSGTQLSVL.

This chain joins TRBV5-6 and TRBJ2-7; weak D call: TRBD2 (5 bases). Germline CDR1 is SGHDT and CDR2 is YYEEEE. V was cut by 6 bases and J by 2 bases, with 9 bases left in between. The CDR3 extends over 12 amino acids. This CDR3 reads CASTRETYEQYF. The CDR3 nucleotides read TGTGCCAGCACTCGGGAAACCTACGAGCAGTACTTC.

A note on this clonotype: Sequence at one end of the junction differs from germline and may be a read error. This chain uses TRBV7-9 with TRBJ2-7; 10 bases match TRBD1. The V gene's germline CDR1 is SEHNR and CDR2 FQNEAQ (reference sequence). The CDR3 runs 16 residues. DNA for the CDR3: TGTGCCGGCAGCCAAGGTTCCGGGACAGGGGACCACGAGCAGTACTTC. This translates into CAGSQGSGTGDHEQYF.

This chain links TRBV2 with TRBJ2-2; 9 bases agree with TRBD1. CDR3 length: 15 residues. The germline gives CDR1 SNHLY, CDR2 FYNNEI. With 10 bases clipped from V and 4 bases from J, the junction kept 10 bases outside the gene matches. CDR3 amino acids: CANSPGQGFTGELFF. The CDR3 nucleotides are TGTGCCAACTCACCGGGACAGGGTTTCACCGGGGAGCTGTTTTTT.

The CDR3 DNA follows: TGTGCCAGTAGCCGAAGTCCCGGGACATTAGACCGGTTCTACGAGCAGTACTTC. Translation gives CASSRSPGTLDRFYEQYF. This chain uses TRBV19 with TRBJ2-7, with a possible D match to TRBD1 (6 bases). Germline CDR1 and CDR2: LNHDA and SQIVND (reference sequence). V dropped 6 bases and J dropped 3 bases, with 27 bases sitting between them. This CDR3 spans 18 amino acids.

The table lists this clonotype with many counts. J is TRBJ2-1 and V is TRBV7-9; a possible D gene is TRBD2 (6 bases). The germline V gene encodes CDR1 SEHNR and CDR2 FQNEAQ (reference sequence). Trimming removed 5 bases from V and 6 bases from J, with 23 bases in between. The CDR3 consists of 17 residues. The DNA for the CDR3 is TGTGCCAGCAGCACCCCCATGCGGGGCGCGTCGGGCAATGAGCAGTTCTTC. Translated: CASSTPMRGASGNEQFF.

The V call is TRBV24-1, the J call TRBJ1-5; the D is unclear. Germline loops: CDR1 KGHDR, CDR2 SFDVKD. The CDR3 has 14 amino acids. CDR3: CARDRRRGNQPQHF. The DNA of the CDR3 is TGTGCTAGAGATAGGAGACGGGGCAATCAGCCCCAGCATTTT.

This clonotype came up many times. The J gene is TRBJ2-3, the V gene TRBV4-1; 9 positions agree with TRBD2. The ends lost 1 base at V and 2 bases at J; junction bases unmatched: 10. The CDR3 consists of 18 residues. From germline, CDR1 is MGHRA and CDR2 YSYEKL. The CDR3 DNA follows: TGCGCCAGCAGCCAAGGACTAGCGGCCCTTCCGGACACAGATACGCAGTATTTT. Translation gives CASSQGLAALPDTDTQYF.

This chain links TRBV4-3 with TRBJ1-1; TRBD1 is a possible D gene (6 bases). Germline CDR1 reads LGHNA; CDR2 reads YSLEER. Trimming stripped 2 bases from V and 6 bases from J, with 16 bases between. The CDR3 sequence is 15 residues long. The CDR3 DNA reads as TGCGCCAGCAGCCAATATCAGGACAGTACCTCTGAAGCTTTCTTT. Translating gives CASSQYQDSTSEAFF.

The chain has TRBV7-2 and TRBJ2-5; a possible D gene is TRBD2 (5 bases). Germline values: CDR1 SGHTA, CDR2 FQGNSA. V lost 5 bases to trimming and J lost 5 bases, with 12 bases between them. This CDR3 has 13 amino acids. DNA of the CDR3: TGTGCCAGCAGCCCAGTCAGGAGGGAGACCCAGTACTTC. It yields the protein CASSPVRRETQYF.

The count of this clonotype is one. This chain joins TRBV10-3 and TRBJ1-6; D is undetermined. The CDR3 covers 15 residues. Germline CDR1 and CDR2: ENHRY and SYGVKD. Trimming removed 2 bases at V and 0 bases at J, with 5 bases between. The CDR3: CAISEEGSYNSPLHF. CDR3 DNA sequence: TGTGCCATCAGTGAGGAGGGCTCCTATAATTCACCCCTCCACTTT.

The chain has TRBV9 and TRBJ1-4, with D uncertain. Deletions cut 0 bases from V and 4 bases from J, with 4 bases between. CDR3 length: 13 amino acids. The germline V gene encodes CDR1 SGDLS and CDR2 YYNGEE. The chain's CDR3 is CASSVEVNEKLFF. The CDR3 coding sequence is TGTGCCAGCAGCGTAGAGGTTAATGAAAAACTGTTTTTT.

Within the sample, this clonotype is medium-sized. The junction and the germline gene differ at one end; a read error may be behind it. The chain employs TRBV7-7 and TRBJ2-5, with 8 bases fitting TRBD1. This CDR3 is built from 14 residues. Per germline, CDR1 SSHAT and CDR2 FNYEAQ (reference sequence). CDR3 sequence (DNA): TGTGCTAGCAGCTTCGGACAGGGCGGAGAGACCCAGTACTTC. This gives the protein CASSFGQGGETQYF.

DNA for the CDR3: TGTGCCAGCAGCTCGGGGTTGTACACTGAAGCTTTCTTT. Translating gives CASSSGLYTEAFF. V is TRBV7-9 and J is TRBJ1-1; D remains unclear. Germline V gene data show CDR1 as SEHNR and CDR2 as FQNEAQ (reference sequence). CDR3 length: 13 residues. V dropped 4 bases and J dropped 3 bases, with 9 bases sitting between them.

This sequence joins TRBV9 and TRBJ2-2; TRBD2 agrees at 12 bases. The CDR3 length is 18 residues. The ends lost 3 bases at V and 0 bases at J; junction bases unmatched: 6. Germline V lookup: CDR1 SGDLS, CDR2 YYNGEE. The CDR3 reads CASSGTSGRPSNTGELFF. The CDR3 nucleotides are TGTGCCAGCAGCGGAACTAGCGGGAGGCCCTCGAACACCGGGGAGCTGTTTTTT. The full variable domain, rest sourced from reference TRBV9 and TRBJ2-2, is DSGVTQTPKHLITATGQRVTLRCSPRSGDLSVYWYQQSLDQGLQFLIQYYNGEERAKGNILERFSAQQFPDLHSELNLSSLELGDSALYFCASSGTSGRPSNTGELFFGEGSRLTVL.